These T cell receptor beta chains were read from a single sample in a study of T cell repertoires in aging, cancer and after chemotherapy. One entry per CDR3 protein, called by TCRdb with MiXCR from the multiplex PCR reads. The table includes over 2,000 distinct CDR3 sequences, more than 25% detected once. Sequencing used blood. These receptors all stem from a human donor with a solid tumor. The CDR3 runs from the conserved cysteine through the conserved F or W. The D gene is left open where the match is weak. The size of a clone is reported for some rows only, either as once, few or many, or as a class for expanded clones.

J gene: TRBJ1-1
clone size: .
V gene: TRBV5-1
D gene: .
CDR3 protein: CASSSSEVMNTEAFF
CDR3 DNA: TGCGCCAGCAGCAGTTCAGAGGTTATGAACACTGAAGCTTTCTTT

J gene: TRBJ1-1
clone size: medium-sized
V gene: TRBV27
D gene: .
CDR3 protein: CASSFGVEAFF
CDR3 DNA: TGTGCCAGCAGTTTCGGGGTTGAAGCTTTCTTT

J gene: TRBJ2-1
clone size: few
V gene: TRBV27
D gene: TRBD2
CDR3 protein: CASRAGAEQFF
CDR3 DNA: TGTGCCAGCAGAGCGGGAGCGGAGCAGTTCTTC

J gene: TRBJ2-7
clone size: .
V gene: TRBV20-1
D gene: TRBD2
CDR3 protein: CSAPSLAGVNEQYF
CDR3 DNA: TGCAGTGCACCTTCTCTAGCGGGAGTTAACGAGCAGTACTTC

J gene: TRBJ1-6
clone size: few
V gene: TRBV6-1
D gene: TRBD1
CDR3 protein: CASSESGGHSPLHF
CDR3 DNA: TGTGCCAGCAGTGAATCAGGGGGTCATTCACCCCTCCACTTT

J gene: TRBJ1-1
clone size: few
V gene: TRBV6-5
D gene: TRBD1
CDR3 protein: CAAGTGVSRNTEAFF
CDR3 DNA: TGTGCAGCCGGGACAGGGGTATCGCGGAACACTGAAGCTTTCTTT

J gene: TRBJ1-1
clone size: medium-sized
V gene: TRBV20-1
D gene: .
CDR3 protein: CSASPGDRTEAFF
CDR3 DNA: TGCAGTGCTAGTCCCGGGGACCGCACTGAAGCTTTCTTT

J gene: TRBJ2-7
clone size: medium-sized
V gene: TRBV6-1
D gene: .
CDR3 protein: CASSAIRGREQYF
CDR3 DNA: TGTGCCAGCAGTGCTATTCGCGGCCGCGAGCAGTACTTC

J gene: TRBJ1-1
clone size: .
V gene: TRBV10-2
D gene: .
CDR3 protein: CASSEFGGLNTEAFF
CDR3 DNA: TGCGCCAGCAGTGAGTTTGGGGGGCTGAACACTGAAGCTTTCTTT

J gene: TRBJ2-2
clone size: .
V gene: TRBV14
D gene: .
CDR3 protein: CASSRNRVGTGELFF
CDR3 DNA: TGTGCCAGCAGCCGGAACAGAGTGGGGACCGGGGAGCTGTTTTTT

J gene: TRBJ2-4
clone size: .
V gene: TRBV27
D gene: .
CDR3 protein: CASTEGYIQYF
CDR3 DNA: TGTGCCAGCACGGAGGGTTACATTCAGTACTTC

J gene: TRBJ2-7
clone size: few
V gene: TRBV7-9
D gene: .
CDR3 protein: CASSLDLLPYEQYF
CDR3 DNA: TGTGCCAGCAGCTTAGATCTGTTACCCTACGAGCAGTACTTC

J gene: TRBJ1-3
clone size: .
V gene: TRBV28
D gene: .
CDR3 protein: CASSYDSHSGNTIYF
CDR3 DNA: TGTGCCAGCAGCTACGACAGTCACTCTGGAAACACCATATATTTT

J gene: TRBJ1-2
clone size: .
V gene: TRBV5-6
D gene: .
CDR3 protein: CASSLTGPLNYGYTF
CDR3 DNA: TGTGCCAGCAGCCTGACGGGCCCACTAAACTATGGCTACACCTTC

J gene: TRBJ1-6
clone size: medium-sized
V gene: TRBV7-9
D gene: .
CDR3 protein: CASSLEQYNSPLHF
CDR3 DNA: TGTGCCAGCAGCTTAGAGCAGTATAATTCACCCCTCCACTTT

J gene: TRBJ2-3
clone size: few
V gene: TRBV6-5
D gene: .
CDR3 protein: CASSYGAPLTDTQYF
CDR3 DNA: TGTGCCAGCAGTTACGGTGCCCCACTCACAGATACGCAGTATTTT

J gene: TRBJ1-6
clone size: .
V gene: TRBV13
D gene: .
CDR3 protein: CASSAFTEYNSPLHF
CDR3 DNA: TGTGCCAGCAGCGCCTTTACTGAATATAATTCACCCCTCCACTTT

J gene: TRBJ2-7
clone size: .
V gene: TRBV30
D gene: .
CDR3 protein: CAWSLTRRRLSYEQYF
CDR3 DNA: TGTGCCTGGAGTCTCACCAGGCGGAGACTCTCCTACGAGCAGTACTTC

J gene: TRBJ2-7
clone size: .
V gene: TRBV5-1
D gene: .
CDR3 protein: CASSAAQGYEQYF
CDR3 DNA: TGCGCCAGCAGCGCCGCTCAGGGCTACGAGCAGTACTTC

J gene: TRBJ1-2
clone size: .
V gene: TRBV12-3/TRBV12-4
D gene: TRBD1
CDR3 protein: CASRLRGGRGSGGYTF
CDR3 DNA: TGTGCCAGCAGGCTCAGGGGGGGGCGCGGGTCTGGTGGCTACACCTTC

J gene: TRBJ1-1
clone size: few
V gene: TRBV5-6
D gene: .
CDR3 protein: CASSRPPGIAFF
CDR3 DNA: TGTGCCAGCAGCCGTCCGCCCGGGATAGCTTTCTTT

J gene: TRBJ1-5
clone size: few
V gene: TRBV10-3
D gene: .
CDR3 protein: CAISDNGDLNQPQHF
CDR3 DNA: TGTGCCATCAGTGACAACGGAGACTTAAATCAGCCCCAGCATTTT

J gene: TRBJ1-6
clone size: .
V gene: TRBV7-3
D gene: .
CDR3 protein: CASSLNAGNNLPLHF
CDR3 DNA: TGTGCCAGCAGCTTAAATGCAGGGAATAATTTACCCCTCCACTTT

J gene: TRBJ2-7
clone size: .
V gene: TRBV5-6
D gene: TRBD2
CDR3 protein: CARSSLAGVGHEQYF
CDR3 DNA: TGTGCCAGAAGCTCCCTAGCGGGAGTTGGTCACGAGCAGTACTTC

J gene: TRBJ1-3
clone size: few
V gene: TRBV11-2
D gene: .
CDR3 protein: CASSQIRTGNTIYF
CDR3 DNA: TGTGCCAGCAGCCAGATTAGGACTGGAAACACCATATATTTT

J gene: TRBJ1-1
clone size: .
V gene: TRBV4-1
D gene: .
CDR3 protein: CASSQYTEAFF
CDR3 DNA: TGCGCCAGCAGCCAGTACACTGAAGCTTTCTTT

J gene: TRBJ2-2
clone size: .
V gene: TRBV27
D gene: TRBD2
CDR3 protein: CASSFGGRADTGELFF
CDR3 DNA: TGTGCCAGCAGTTTTGGGGGGAGGGCGGACACCGGGGAGCTGTTTTTT

J gene: TRBJ2-7
clone size: medium-sized
V gene: TRBV6-5
D gene: .
CDR3 protein: CASSYSSPGGIQNSGYEQYF
CDR3 DNA: TGTGCCAGCAGTTACTCCTCGCCCGGTGGGATTCAAAACTCGGGCTACGAGCAGTACTTC

J gene: TRBJ2-1
clone size: .
V gene: TRBV27
D gene: TRBD2
CDR3 protein: CASSPQREVGNEQFF
CDR3 DNA: TGTGCCAGCAGTCCCCAGCGGGAGGTTGGCAATGAGCAGTTCTTC

J gene: TRBJ1-2
clone size: few
V gene: TRBV28
D gene: .
CDR3 protein: CASSPSNYGYTF
CDR3 DNA: TGTGCCAGCAGCCCCTCTAACTATGGCTACACCTTC

J gene: TRBJ2-7
clone size: .
V gene: TRBV6-6
D gene: .
CDR3 protein: CASSYYGVGEQYF
CDR3 DNA: TGTGCCAGCAGTTATTATGGGGTAGGGGAGCAGTACTTC

J gene: TRBJ1-2
clone size: medium-sized
V gene: TRBV27
D gene: .
CDR3 protein: CASSPLGQGNYGYTF
CDR3 DNA: TGTGCCAGCAGTCCCCTCGGGCAGGGAAACTATGGCTACACCTTC

J gene: TRBJ2-7
clone size: large
V gene: TRBV27
D gene: .
CDR3 protein: CASSLLRRYSYEQYF
CDR3 DNA: TGTGCCAGCAGTTTATTGAGGCGCTACTCCTACGAGCAGTACTTC

J gene: TRBJ2-1
clone size: few
V gene: TRBV7-9
D gene: TRBD2
CDR3 protein: CASSSPASGRSLLSYNEQFF
CDR3 DNA: TGTGCCAGCAGCTCCCCCGCTAGCGGGAGGTCCCTCCTCTCCTACAATGAGCAGTTCTTC

J gene: TRBJ2-3
clone size: few
V gene: TRBV5-5
D gene: .
CDR3 protein: CASSWTDTQYF
CDR3 DNA: TGTGCCAGCAGCTGGACAGATACGCAGTATTTT

J gene: TRBJ2-7
clone size: medium-sized
V gene: TRBV6-1
D gene: .
CDR3 protein: CASITQRGLRGMGEQYF
CDR3 DNA: TGTGCCAGCATCACTCAACGGGGCCTCCGAGGGATGGGCGAGCAGTACTTC

J gene: TRBJ2-3
clone size: .
V gene: TRBV10-3
D gene: .
CDR3 protein: CAIRRGSSTDTQYF
CDR3 DNA: TGTGCCATCCGGCGTGGATCAAGCACAGATACGCAGTATTTT

J gene: TRBJ2-7
clone size: medium-sized
V gene: TRBV7-9
D gene: TRBD1
CDR3 protein: CASSLWDRPYEQYF
CDR3 DNA: TGTGCCAGCAGCTTATGGGACAGGCCCTACGAGCAGTACTTC

J gene: TRBJ1-1
clone size: medium-sized
V gene: TRBV30
D gene: .
CDR3 protein: CAWSVRSIAEAFF
CDR3 DNA: TGTGCCTGGAGTGTACGCTCGATCGCTGAAGCTTTCTTT

J gene: TRBJ1-5
clone size: few
V gene: TRBV20-1
D gene: .
CDR3 protein: CSARRGISNQPQHF
CDR3 DNA: TGCAGTGCTAGAAGAGGGATTAGCAATCAGCCCCAGCATTTT

J gene: TRBJ1-2
clone size: .
V gene: TRBV28
D gene: .
CDR3 protein: CASNTGPANYGYTF
CDR3 DNA: TGTGCCAGTAACACAGGTCCCGCTAACTATGGCTACACCTTC

J gene: TRBJ2-1
clone size: few
V gene: TRBV14
D gene: .
CDR3 protein: CASNRVWGNEQFF
CDR3 DNA: TGTGCCAGCAACAGGGTGTGGGGCAATGAGCAGTTCTTC

J gene: TRBJ1-6
clone size: few
V gene: TRBV28
D gene: .
CDR3 protein: CASVDSYNSPLHF
CDR3 DNA: TGTGCCAGCGTAGACAGCTATAATTCACCCCTCCACTTT

J gene: TRBJ2-2
clone size: .
V gene: TRBV30
D gene: TRBD2
CDR3 protein: CAWRPQTSDTGELFF
CDR3 DNA: TGTGCCTGGAGACCTCAGACTAGCGACACCGGGGAGCTGTTTTTT

J gene: TRBJ2-1
clone size: .
V gene: TRBV10-2
D gene: .
CDR3 protein: CASKKGTSSYNEQFF
CDR3 DNA: TGCGCCAGCAAAAAGGGGACAAGCTCCTACAATGAGCAGTTCTTC

J gene: TRBJ2-5
clone size: .
V gene: TRBV5-1
D gene: TRBD2
CDR3 protein: CASSDGGGETQYF
CDR3 DNA: TGCGCCAGCAGCGATGGGGGGGGAGAGACCCAGTACTTC

J gene: TRBJ2-3
clone size: .
V gene: TRBV29-1
D gene: .
CDR3 protein: CSVAGELVQGDTQYF
CDR3 DNA: TGCAGCGTTGCAGGAGAATTAGTCCAGGGGGATACGCAGTATTTT

J gene: TRBJ2-7
clone size: few
V gene: TRBV6-6
D gene: TRBD1
CDR3 protein: CASSARQGASYEQYF
CDR3 DNA: TGTGCCAGCAGTGCCCGACAGGGGGCTTCCTACGAGCAGTACTTC

J gene: TRBJ2-1
clone size: few
V gene: TRBV20-1
D gene: .
CDR3 protein: CSARTAGTIHAQGQFF
CDR3 DNA: TGCAGTGCTAGAACAGCCGGGACCATACATGCACAGGGGCAGTTCTTC

J gene: TRBJ1-1
clone size: .
V gene: TRBV18
D gene: .
CDR3 protein: CASSPGSRDKAFF
CDR3 DNA: TGTGCCAGCTCACCAGGGAGCAGGGACAAAGCTTTCTTT

J gene: TRBJ1-2
clone size: .
V gene: TRBV5-1
D gene: TRBD1
CDR3 protein: CASSPWTGSAYGYTF
CDR3 DNA: TGCGCCAGCAGCCCCTGGACAGGGAGCGCCTATGGCTACACCTTC

J gene: TRBJ1-2
clone size: .
V gene: TRBV24-1
D gene: .
CDR3 protein: CATSDLNRGGLNYGYTF
CDR3 DNA: TGTGCCACCAGTGATTTAAACCGCGGAGGGTTAAACTATGGCTACACCTTC

J gene: TRBJ2-1
clone size: .
V gene: TRBV27
D gene: .
CDR3 protein: CASSLKGVNEQFF
CDR3 DNA: TGTGCCAGCAGTTTAAAAGGGGTCAATGAGCAGTTCTTC

J gene: TRBJ2-4
clone size: .
V gene: TRBV20-1
D gene: .
CDR3 protein: CSARDPGAKKGYF
CDR3 DNA: TGCAGTGCTAGAGACCCGGGAGCTAAGAAAGGATACTTC

J gene: TRBJ2-3
clone size: few
V gene: TRBV20-1
D gene: .
CDR3 protein: CSAPGVRDTQYF
CDR3 DNA: TGCAGTGCTCCCGGGGTACGAGATACGCAGTATTTT

J gene: TRBJ1-2
clone size: large
V gene: TRBV19
D gene: .
CDR3 protein: CAVPRPDYGYTF
CDR3 DNA: TGTGCCGTCCCTCGCCCCGACTATGGCTACACCTTC

J gene: TRBJ1-3
clone size: few
V gene: TRBV11-2
D gene: .
CDR3 protein: CASSLEIVPGNTIYF
CDR3 DNA: TGTGCCAGCAGCTTAGAGATCGTCCCCGGAAACACCATATATTTT

J gene: TRBJ2-7
clone size: .
V gene: TRBV14
D gene: .
CDR3 protein: CASSQDTGYEQYF
CDR3 DNA: TGTGCCAGCAGCCAAGATACCGGTTACGAGCAGTACTTC

J gene: TRBJ1-5
clone size: .
V gene: TRBV20-1
D gene: TRBD1
CDR3 protein: CSASLSTGVSGPQHF
CDR3 DNA: TGCAGTGCTAGCCTATCGACAGGGGTATCAGGGCCCCAGCATTTT

J gene: TRBJ1-2
clone size: large
V gene: TRBV6-5
D gene: TRBD1
CDR3 protein: CASSYLGQGYGYTF
CDR3 DNA: TGTGCCAGCAGTTACTTGGGACAGGGATATGGCTACACCTTC